The 2 T cell receptor beta chains below all came from one sample that was sequenced in a study of cytomegalovirus exposure and HLA in healthy donors. Both 60 Vbeta primers and 13 Jbeta primers went into the PCR. TCRdb keeps only in-frame clones here, not all; method: immunoSEQ multiplex PCR. The table includes 50,000 to 75,000 clones, about four fifths detected once. Specimen: PBMCs. The receptors originated from a woman aged 40-49 years in good health and CMV-seronegative.

This chain joins TRBV7-3 and TRBJ2-4; 9 bases agree with TRBD1. V trimming: 2 bases; J trimming: 10 bases; junction bases outside the gene matches: 6. The CDR3 consists of 14 residues. Germline CDR1 reads SGHTA; CDR2 reads FQGTGA. The DNA for the CDR3 is TGTGCCAGCAGCTTAGGGGGACAGGGCGCGATTCAGTACTTC. It is translated as CASSLGGQGAIQYF.

The chain recombines TRBV18 with TRBJ1-1, with 7 bases that match TRBD1. CDR1 and CDR2 from the germline V gene are KGHSH and LQKENI. The V segment lost 4 bases and the J segment 11 bases; nucleotides outside the gene matches: 13. The CDR3 is 14 residues long. CDR3 sequence: CASSLPRDRGEAFF. For the CDR3, the DNA is TGTGCCAGCTCACTTCCCCGGGACAGAGGCGAGGCTTTCTTT.